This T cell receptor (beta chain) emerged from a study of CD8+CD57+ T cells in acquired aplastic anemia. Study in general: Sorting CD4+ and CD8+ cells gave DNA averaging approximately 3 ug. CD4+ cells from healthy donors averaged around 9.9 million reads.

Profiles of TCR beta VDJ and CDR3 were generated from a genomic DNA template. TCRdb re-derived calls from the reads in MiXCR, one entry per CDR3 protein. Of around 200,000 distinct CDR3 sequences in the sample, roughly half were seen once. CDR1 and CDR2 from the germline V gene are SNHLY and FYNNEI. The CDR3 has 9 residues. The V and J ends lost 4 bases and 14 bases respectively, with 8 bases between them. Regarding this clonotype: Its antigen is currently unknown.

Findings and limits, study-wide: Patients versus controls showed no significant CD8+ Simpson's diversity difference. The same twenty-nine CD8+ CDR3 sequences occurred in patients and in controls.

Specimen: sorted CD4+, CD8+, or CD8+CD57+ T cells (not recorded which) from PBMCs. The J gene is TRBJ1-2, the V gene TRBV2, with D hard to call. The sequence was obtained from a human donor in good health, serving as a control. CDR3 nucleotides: TGTGCCAGCAGTGGAGCCGGGACCTTC. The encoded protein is CASSGAGTF.